This T cell receptor beta chain emerged from a study of blood T cell repertoires in COVID-19. The overall study: Samples representing acute and convalescent COVID-19 were sourced from the United States, Italy and Spain. The cDNA or gDNA used as material had been derived from T cells, B-cell-depleted T cells, or PBMCs.

This CDR3 is built from 11 residues. V lost 7 bases and J 4 bases, leaving 10 bases between the germline ends. CDR1 is DFQATT and CDR2 is SNEGSKA in the germline V gene (reference sequence). The authors' processing: Amplification from reference gene primers served as the basis for estimated nucleated cell counts. Profiling relied on immunoSEQ multiplex PCR, and the TCRdb table lists in-frame clones only, not all of them. For V, J and clone size, that table is used; D and trimming come from the DNA. Found here are hundreds of thousands of clones, 85% to 90% of them singletons; the top ten hold roughly 5.7%.

The source material was peripheral blood. V and J are TRBV20-1 and TRBJ1-2; unclear D gene. This clonotype was obtained from a man older than 75 with acute or convalescent COVID-19. Here the CDR3 reads CSGRLLYGYTF. The CDR3 region has the DNA TGCAGTGGGCGACTGCTCTATGGCTACACCTTC.